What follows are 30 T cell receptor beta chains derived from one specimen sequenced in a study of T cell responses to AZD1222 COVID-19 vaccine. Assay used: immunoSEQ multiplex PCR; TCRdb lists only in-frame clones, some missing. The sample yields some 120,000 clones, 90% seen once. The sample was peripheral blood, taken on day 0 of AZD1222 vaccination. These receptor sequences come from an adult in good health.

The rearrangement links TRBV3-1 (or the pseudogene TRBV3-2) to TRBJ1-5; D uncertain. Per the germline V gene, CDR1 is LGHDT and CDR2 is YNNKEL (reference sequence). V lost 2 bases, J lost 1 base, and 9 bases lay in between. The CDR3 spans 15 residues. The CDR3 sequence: CASSQSPDSNQPQHF. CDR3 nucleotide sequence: TGTGCCAGCAGCCAATCCCCGGACAGCAATCAGCCCCAGCATTTT.

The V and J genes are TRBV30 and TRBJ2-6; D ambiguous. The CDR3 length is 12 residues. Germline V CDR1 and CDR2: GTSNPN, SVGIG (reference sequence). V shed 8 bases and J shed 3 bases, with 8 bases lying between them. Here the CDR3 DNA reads TGTGCCAGTACTGGTGGGGCCAACGTCCTGACTTTC. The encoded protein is CASTGGANVLTF.

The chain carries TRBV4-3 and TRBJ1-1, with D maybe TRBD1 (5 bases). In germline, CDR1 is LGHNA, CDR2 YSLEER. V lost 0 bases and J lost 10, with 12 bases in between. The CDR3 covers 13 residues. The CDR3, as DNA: TGCGCCAGCAGCCAAGATGGGCAGGGCAGAGCTTTCTTT. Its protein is CASSQDGQGRAFF.

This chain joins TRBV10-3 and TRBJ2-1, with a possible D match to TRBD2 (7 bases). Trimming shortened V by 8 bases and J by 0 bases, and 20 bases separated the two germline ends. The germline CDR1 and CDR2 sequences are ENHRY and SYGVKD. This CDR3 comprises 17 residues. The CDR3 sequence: CAIGIGGGANSYNEQFF. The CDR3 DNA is TGTGCCATCGGCATAGGGGGGGGCGCAAACTCCTACAATGAGCAGTTCTTC.

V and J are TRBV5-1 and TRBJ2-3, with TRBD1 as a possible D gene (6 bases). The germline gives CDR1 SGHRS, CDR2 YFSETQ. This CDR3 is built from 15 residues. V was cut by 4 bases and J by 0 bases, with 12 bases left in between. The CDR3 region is CASSPGTLSTDTQYF. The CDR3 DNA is TGCGCCAGCAGCCCAGGGACACTTAGCACAGATACGCAGTATTTT.

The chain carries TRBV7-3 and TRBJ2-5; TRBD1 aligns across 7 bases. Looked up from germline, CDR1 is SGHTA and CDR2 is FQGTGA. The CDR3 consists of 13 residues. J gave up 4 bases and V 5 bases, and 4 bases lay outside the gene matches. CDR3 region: CASSAYRGETQYF. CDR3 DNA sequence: TGTGCCAGCAGCGCCTACAGGGGAGAGACCCAGTACTTC.

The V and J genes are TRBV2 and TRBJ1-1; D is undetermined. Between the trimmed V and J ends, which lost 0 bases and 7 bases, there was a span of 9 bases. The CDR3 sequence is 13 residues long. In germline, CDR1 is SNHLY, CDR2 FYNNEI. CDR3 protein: CASSEARRLEAFF. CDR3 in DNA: TGTGCCAGCAGTGAAGCGCGACGGCTTGAAGCTTTCTTT.

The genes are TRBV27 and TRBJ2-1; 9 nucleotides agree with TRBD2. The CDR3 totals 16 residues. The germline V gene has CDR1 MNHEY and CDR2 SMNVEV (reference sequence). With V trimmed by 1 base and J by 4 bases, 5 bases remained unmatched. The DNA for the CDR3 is TGTGCCAGCAGTTTATATACTAGCGGGTTTTACAATGAGCAGTTCTTC. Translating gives CASSLYTSGFYNEQFF.

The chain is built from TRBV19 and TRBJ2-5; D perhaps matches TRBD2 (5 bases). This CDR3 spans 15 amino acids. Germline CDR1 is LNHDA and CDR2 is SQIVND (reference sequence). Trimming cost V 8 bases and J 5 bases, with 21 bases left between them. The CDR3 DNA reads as TGTGCCAGTGGACTTTCGCCTGGCCCCAAGGAGACCCAGTACTTC. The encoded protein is CASGLSPGPKETQYF.

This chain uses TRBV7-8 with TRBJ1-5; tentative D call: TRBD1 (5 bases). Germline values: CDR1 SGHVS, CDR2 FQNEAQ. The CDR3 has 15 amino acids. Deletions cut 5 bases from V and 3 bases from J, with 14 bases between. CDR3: CASSPIDRTNQPQHF. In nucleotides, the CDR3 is TGTGCCAGCAGCCCGATTGACAGAACCAATCAGCCCCAGCATTTT.

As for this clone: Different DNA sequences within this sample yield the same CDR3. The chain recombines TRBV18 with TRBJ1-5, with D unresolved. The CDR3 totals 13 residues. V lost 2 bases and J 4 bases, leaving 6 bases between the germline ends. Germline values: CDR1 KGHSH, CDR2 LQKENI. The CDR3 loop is CASSPSENQPQHF. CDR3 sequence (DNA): TGTGCCAGCTCACCATCCGAAAATCAGCCCCAGCATTTT.

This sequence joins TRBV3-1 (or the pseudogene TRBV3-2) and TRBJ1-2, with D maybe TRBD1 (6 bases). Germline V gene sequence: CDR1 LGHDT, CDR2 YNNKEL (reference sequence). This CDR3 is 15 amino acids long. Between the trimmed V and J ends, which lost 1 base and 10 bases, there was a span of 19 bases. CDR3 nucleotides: TGTGCCAGCAGCCAAGCCCAACAAGGAACAGGGAACTACACCTTC. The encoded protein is CASSQAQQGTGNYTF.

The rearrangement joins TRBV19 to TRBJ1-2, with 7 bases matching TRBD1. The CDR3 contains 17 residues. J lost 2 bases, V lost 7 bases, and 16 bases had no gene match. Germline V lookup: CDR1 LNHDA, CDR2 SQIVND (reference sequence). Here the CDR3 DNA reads TGTGCCAGTACTAACAGGGACAGTTGGATTACCAACTATGGCTACACCTTC. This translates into CASTNRDSWITNYGYTF.

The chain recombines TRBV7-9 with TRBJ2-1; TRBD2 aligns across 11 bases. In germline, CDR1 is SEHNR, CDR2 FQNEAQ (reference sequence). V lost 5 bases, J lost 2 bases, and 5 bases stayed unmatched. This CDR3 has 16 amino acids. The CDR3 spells CASSPGLAEPYNEQFF. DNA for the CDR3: TGTGCCAGCAGCCCGGGACTAGCGGAGCCCTACAATGAGCAGTTCTTC.

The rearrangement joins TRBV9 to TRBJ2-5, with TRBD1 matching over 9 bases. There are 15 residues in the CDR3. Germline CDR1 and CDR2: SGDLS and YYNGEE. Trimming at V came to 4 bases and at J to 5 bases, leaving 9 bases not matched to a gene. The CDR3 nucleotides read TGTGCCAGCAGCCCAGGGACAGGGCAGGGCGAGACCCAGTACTTC. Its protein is CASSPGTGQGETQYF.

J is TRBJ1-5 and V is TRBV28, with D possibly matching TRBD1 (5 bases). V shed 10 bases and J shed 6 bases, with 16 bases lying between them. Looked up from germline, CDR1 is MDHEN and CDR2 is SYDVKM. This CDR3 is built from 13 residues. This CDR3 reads CATAGAGGQPQHF. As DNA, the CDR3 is TGTGCCACCGCTGGGGCAGGCGGTCAGCCCCAGCATTTT.

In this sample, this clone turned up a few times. The CDR3 DNA follows: TGTGCCAGCAGCTACCAGAGCCGGAGAATGAACACTGAAGCTTTCTTT. Protein: CASSYQSRRMNTEAFF. The genes are TRBV7-2 and TRBJ1-1, with D unresolved. Germline V CDR1 and CDR2: SGHTA, FQGNSA. There are 16 residues in the CDR3. V lost 4 bases to trimming and J lost 0 bases, with 15 bases between them.

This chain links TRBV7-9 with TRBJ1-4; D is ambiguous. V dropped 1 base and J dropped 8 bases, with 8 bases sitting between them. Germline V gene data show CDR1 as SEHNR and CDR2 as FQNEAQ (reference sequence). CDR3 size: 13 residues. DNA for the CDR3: TGTGCCAGCAGCTTAGTGGTTGGCGAAAAACTGTTTTTT. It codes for CASSLVVGEKLFF.

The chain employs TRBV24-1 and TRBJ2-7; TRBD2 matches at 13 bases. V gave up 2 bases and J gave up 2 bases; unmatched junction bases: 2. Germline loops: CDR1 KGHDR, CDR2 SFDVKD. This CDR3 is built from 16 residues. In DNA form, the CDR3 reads TGTGCCACCAGTGATTCCGGGACTAGCGGGACCTACGAGCAGTACTTC. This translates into CATSDSGTSGTYEQYF.

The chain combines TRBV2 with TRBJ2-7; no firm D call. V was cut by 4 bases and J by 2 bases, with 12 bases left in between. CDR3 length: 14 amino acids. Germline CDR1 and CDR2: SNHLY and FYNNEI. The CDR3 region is CASSVGFLAYEQYF. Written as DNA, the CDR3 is TGTGCCAGCAGTGTGGGTTTCTTGGCCTACGAGCAGTACTTC.

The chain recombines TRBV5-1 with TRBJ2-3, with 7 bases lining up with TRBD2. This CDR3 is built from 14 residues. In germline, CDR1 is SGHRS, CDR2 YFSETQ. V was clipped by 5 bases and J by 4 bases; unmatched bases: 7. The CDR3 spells CASSSGEGPDTQYF. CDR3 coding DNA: TGCGCCAGCAGTTCCGGGGAGGGCCCAGATACGCAGTATTTT.

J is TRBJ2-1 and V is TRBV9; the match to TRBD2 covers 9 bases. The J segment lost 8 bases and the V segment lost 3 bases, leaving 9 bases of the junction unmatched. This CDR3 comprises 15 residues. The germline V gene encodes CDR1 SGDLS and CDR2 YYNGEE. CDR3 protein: CASSASSGRMDEQFF. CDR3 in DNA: TGTGCCAGCAGCGCGAGTAGCGGGAGAATGGATGAGCAGTTCTTC.

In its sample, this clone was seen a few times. The DNA of the CDR3 is TGCAGTGCTAGAGATCCCTATGGCTACACCTTC. It encodes CSARDPYGYTF. This rearrangement joins TRBV20-1 to TRBJ1-2; D gene uncertain. V was clipped by 0 bases and J by 4 bases, with 3 bases between them. Germline V gene sequence: CDR1 DFQATT, CDR2 SNEGSKA (reference sequence). The CDR3 is 11 residues long.

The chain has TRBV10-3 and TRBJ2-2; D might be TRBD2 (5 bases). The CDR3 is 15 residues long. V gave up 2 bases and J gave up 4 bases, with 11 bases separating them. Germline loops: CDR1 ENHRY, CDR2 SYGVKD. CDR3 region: CAISEVLVSTGELFF. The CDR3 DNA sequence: TGTGCCATCAGTGAGGTACTAGTCTCCACCGGGGAGCTGTTTTTT.

The CDR3 DNA is TGTGCCAGCAGCTTAGAATGGGGTTCCTATAATTCACCCCTCCACTTT. Its translation is CASSLEWGSYNSPLHF. The rearrangement links TRBV7-2 to TRBJ1-6; D is unclear. Germline V lookup: CDR1 SGHTA, CDR2 FQGNSA. This CDR3 comprises 16 residues. V dropped 1 base and J dropped 1 base, with 8 bases sitting between them.

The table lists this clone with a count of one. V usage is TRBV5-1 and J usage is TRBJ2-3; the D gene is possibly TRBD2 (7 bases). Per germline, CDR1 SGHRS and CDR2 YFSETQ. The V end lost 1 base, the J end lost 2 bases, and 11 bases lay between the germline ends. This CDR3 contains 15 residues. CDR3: CASSLNGGPTDTQYF. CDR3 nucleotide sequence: TGCGCCAGCAGCTTGAACGGGGGGCCCACAGATACGCAGTATTTT. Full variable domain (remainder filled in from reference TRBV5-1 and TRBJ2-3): KAGVTQTPRYLIKTRGQQVTLSCSPISGHRSVSWYQQTPGQGLQFLFEYFSETQRNKGNFPGRFSGRQFSNSRSEMNVSTLELGDSALYLCASSLNGGPTDTQYFGPGTRLTVL.

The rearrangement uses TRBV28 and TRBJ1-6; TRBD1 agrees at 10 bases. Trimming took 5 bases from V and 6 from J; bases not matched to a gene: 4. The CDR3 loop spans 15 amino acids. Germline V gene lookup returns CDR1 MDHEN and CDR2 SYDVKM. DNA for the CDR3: TGTGCCAGCAGTCTCGGACAGGGGGGTAATTCACCCCTCCACTTT. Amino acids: CASSLGQGGNSPLHF.

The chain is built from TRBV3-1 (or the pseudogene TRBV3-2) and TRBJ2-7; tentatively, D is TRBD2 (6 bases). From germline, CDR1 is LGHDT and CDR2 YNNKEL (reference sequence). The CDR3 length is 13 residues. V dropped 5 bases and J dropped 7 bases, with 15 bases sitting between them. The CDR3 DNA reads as TGTGCCAGCAGCGGAGGGACGGGTGAGGAGCAGTACTTC. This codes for CASSGGTGEEQYF.

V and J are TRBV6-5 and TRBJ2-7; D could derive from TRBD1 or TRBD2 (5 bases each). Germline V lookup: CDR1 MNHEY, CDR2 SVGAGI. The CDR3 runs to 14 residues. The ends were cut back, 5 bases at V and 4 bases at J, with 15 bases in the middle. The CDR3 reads CASSRTGTGYEQYF. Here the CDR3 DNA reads TGTGCCAGCAGTCGGACCGGGACCGGGTACGAGCAGTACTTC.

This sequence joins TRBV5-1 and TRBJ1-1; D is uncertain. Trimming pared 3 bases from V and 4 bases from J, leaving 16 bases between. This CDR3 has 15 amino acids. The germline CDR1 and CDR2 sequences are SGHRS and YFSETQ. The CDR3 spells CASSSSQISSTEAFF. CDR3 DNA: TGCGCCAGCAGCTCATCGCAAATCTCCAGCACTGAAGCTTTCTTT.